Given below is one T cell receptor (beta chain) in context. This entry comes from a study of blood T cell repertoires in COVID-19. Study-level background: Specimens from acute and convalescent COVID-19 originated in the United States, Italy and Spain. T cells, B-cell-depleted T cells, or PBMCs provided the cDNA or gDNA that served as material.

Per the original methods: By means of reference gene primer amplification, nucleated cell counts were estimated. The protocol was immunoSEQ multiplex PCR, while the TCRdb copy is restricted to in-frame clones and leaves out a portion. V and J calls and clone size are those listed in that table; D and trimming were worked out from the DNA. Found here are approximately 74,000 clones, roughly three quarters of them singletons; the top ten hold approximately 15%. Sequencing was performed on peripheral blood. The origin of this receptor is a man aged 55 to 70 with acute or convalescent COVID-19.

In DNA form, the CDR3 reads TGTGCCAGCAGCCAAGAGGGAGGGTACGGCCAGCCCCAGCATTTT. This codes for CASSQEGGYGQPQHF. V usage is TRBV3-1 (or the pseudogene TRBV3-2) and J usage is TRBJ1-5; D not resolved. The CDR3 is 15 residues long. Germline V gene data show CDR1 as LGHDT and CDR2 as YNNKEL (reference sequence). The germline V and J ends were trimmed by 0 bases and 7 bases, with 13 bases remaining between them.